This T cell receptor beta chain is drawn from a study of T cell repertoires in cytomegalovirus infection. TCRdb re-called the reads with MiXCR, one entry per CDR3 protein. The data contain approximately 100,000 distinct CDR3 sequences, around a quarter of them singletons. A few counts support this clonotype. The CDR3 is made up of 16 amino acids. Deletions cut 3 bases from V and 0 bases from J, with 16 bases between. Germline V gene lookup returns CDR1 SGDLS and CDR2 YYNGEE. Sequencing was carried out using CD8+ T cells from PBMCs. The rearrangement uses TRBV9 and TRBJ2-7; D remains unclear. This sequence originates from a human donor in good health (CMV status not recorded). Some clones in this sample may be carry-over from other donors' samples. The CDR3 loop reads CASSAKSGLGSYEQYF. The DNA of the CDR3 is TGTGCCAGCAGCGCAAAGTCCGGTCTCGGCTCCTACGAGCAGTACTTC.